This TCR beta chain was documented in a study of T cell responses to AZD1222 COVID-19 vaccine. Here immunoSEQ multiplex PCR was the method, and the copy in TCRdb shows in-frame clones only, minus some. This sample yields under 200,000 clones, of which 90% to 95% are seen a single time; approximately 1.9% belongs to the top ten. Germline V gene sequence: CDR1 LNHDA, CDR2 SQIVND (reference sequence). The CDR3 loop spans 14 amino acids. The V and J ends lost 5 bases and 3 bases respectively, with 14 bases between them. This clonotype was sampled from an adult in good health. The chain joins TRBV19 to TRBJ2-7, with unresolved D. Sample: peripheral blood, taken on day 0 of AZD1222 vaccination. In DNA, the CDR3 is TGTGCCAGTAGTTTATCCAAGGAGCGCTACGAGCAGTACTTC. It yields the protein CASSLSKERYEQYF.